This paragraph reports one T cell receptor beta chain. This specimen belongs to a study of blood T cell repertoires in COVID-19. The CDR3 is 15 amino acids. Germline values: CDR1 SGDLS, CDR2 YYNGEE. The V gene lost 0 bases and the J gene lost 5 bases, with 15 bases spanning the gap. Libraries were prepared by immunoSEQ multiplex PCR; TCRdb keeps only in-frame clonotypes and omits some of them. The table records a few hundred thousand clones, 75% to 90% of them present only once. This TCR derives from a man aged 18 to 29 with active or convalescent COVID-19. This sequence joins TRBV9 and TRBJ2-7; TRBD1 is a possible D gene (6 bases). Sequenced sample: peripheral blood. CDR3 DNA sequence: TGTGCCAGCAGCGTAGGAGCAGGGGTGGCCGACGAGCAGTACTTC. Encoded protein: CASSVGAGVADEQYF.